The 2 T cell receptor beta chains presented below share a single source sample, sequenced in a study of cytomegalovirus exposure and HLA in healthy donors. PCR amplification relied on 60 Vbeta primers (plus 13 Jbeta primers). The repertoire was sequenced with immunoSEQ multiplex PCR; TCRdb's copy has only in-frame clones and lacks some. The table lists fewer than 150,000 clones, around 83% of them singletons, with 6.7% in the top ten. Sequencing was performed on PBMCs. The receptors were gathered from a woman between 25 and 40 years old in good health and CMV-seropositive.

The chain employs TRBV30 and TRBJ1-6; D unclear. The CDR3 extends over 13 amino acids. Germline values: CDR1 GTSNPN, CDR2 SVGIG (reference sequence). V lost 4 bases, J lost 8 bases, and 12 bases lay in between. CDR3: CAWTGQSDSPLHF. The CDR3 nucleotides are TGTGCCTGGACCGGTCAAAGCGATTCACCCCTCCACTTT.

The chain joins TRBV19 to TRBJ1-4, with D tentatively TRBD1 (5 bases). V was trimmed by 11 bases and J by 0 bases, leaving 13 bases between them. CDR3 length: 14 residues. Germline V gives CDR1 LNHDA, CDR2 SQIVND (reference sequence). This chain's CDR3 is CASKGVATNEKLFF. The CDR3 nucleotides are TGTGCCTCCAAAGGGGTGGCAACTAATGAAAAACTGTTTTTT.